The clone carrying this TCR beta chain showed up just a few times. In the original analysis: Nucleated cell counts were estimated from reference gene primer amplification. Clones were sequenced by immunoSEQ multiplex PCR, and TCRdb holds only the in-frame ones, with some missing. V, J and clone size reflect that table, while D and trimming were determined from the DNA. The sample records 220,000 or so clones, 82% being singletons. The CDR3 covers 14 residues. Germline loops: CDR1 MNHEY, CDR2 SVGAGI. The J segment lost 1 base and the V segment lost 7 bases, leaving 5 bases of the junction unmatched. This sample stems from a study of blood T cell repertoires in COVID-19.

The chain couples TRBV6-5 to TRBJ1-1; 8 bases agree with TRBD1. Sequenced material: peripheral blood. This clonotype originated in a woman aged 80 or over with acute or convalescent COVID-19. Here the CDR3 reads CASKRQGKNTEAFF. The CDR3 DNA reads TGTGCCAGCAAGAGACAGGGGAAGAACACTGAAGCTTTCTTT.